Given below is one TCR beta chain in context. This entry is derived from a study of cytomegalovirus exposure and HLA in healthy donors. The overall study: It was reported in a later analysis that the same platform had been used for the approximately 120 validation repertoires as for the roughly 700 first-cohort repertoires.

Only in-frame clones appear in the TCRdb table, and some are missing; sequencing was by immunoSEQ multiplex PCR. The sample has about 200,000 clones, approximately 80% seen once. The germline V gene has CDR1 MNHEY and CDR2 SVGAGI. CDR3 size: 13 residues. The ends were cut back, 1 base at V and 7 bases at J, with 11 bases in the middle. The clonotype was recovered from a woman in her twenties or thirties in good health and CMV-seropositive. Sequenced material: PBMCs. The J gene is TRBJ2-7, the V gene TRBV6-5; a possible D gene is TRBD2 (6 bases). DNA of the CDR3: TGTGCCAGCAGTTACTATACGGAGGGAGAGCAGTACTTC. This gives the protein CASSYYTEGEQYF.